The rows below give T cell receptor beta chains drawn from one sample of a study of blood T cell repertoires in COVID-19. Clones were sequenced by immunoSEQ multiplex PCR, and TCRdb holds only the in-frame ones, with some missing. The repertoire holds about 100,000 clones, with approximately 85% as singletons. Sequencing input: peripheral blood. The source is a woman aged 80 or older with active or convalescent COVID-19. CDR3s include the opening cysteine and the closing phenylalanine or tryptophan. The D gene is left open where the match is weak. The size field is filled for only some rows; it gives once, few, many or a size class.

V: TRBV7-2
size: few
D: -
J: TRBJ1-5
length: 13
DNA: TGTGCCAGCAGCTTAGACACAAATCAGCCCCAGCATTTT
CDR3: CASSLDTNQPQHF

V: TRBV7-3
size: -
D: -
J: TRBJ2-3
length: 13
DNA: TGTGCCAGCAGCCCTGCGGGGCGGGATACGCAGTATTTT
CDR3: CASSPAGRDTQYF

V: TRBV9
size: -
D: TRBD2
J: TRBJ2-3
length: 18
DNA: TGTGCCAGCAGCGTAGCTCCAACTAGCGGGAGTGGGGCAGATACGCAGTATTTT
CDR3: CASSVAPTSGSGADTQYF

V: TRBV18
size: -
D: -
J: TRBJ1-3
length: 15
DNA: TGTGCCAGCTCACCGCGACAGTTCTCTGGAAACACCATATATTTT
CDR3: CASSPRQFSGNTIYF

V: TRBV5-1
size: -
D: TRBD1
J: TRBJ2-7
length: 15
DNA: TGCGCCAGCAGCGTGGGACAGCCAAGCTCCTACGAGCAGTACTTC
CDR3: CASSVGQPSSYEQYF

V: TRBV7-3
size: once
D: TRBD2
J: TRBJ2-3
length: 17
DNA: TGTGCCAGCAGCTCTCCCCTCGGACTAGCGGGAGCAGATACGCAGTATTTT
CDR3: CASSSPLGLAGADTQYF

V: TRBV28
size: few
D: -
J: TRBJ1-2
length: 15
DNA: TGTGCCAGCAGCCGGAACAGGGAGGGTGGCTATGGCTACACCTTC
CDR3: CASSRNREGGYGYTF

V: TRBV7-8
size: -
D: TRBD2
J: TRBJ2-1
length: 15
DNA: TGTGCCAGCAGCTTAGGACTAGCGGGAGCCAGTGAGCAGTTCTTC
CDR3: CASSLGLAGASEQFF

V: TRBV11-2
size: -
D: -
J: TRBJ2-3
length: 16
DNA: TGTGCCAGCAGCTTAGGTGTTGGGGGCGCGACAGATACGCAGTATTTT
CDR3: CASSLGVGGATDTQYF

V: TRBV4-1
size: -
D: -
J: TRBJ2-7
length: 16
DNA: TGCGCCAGCAGCCCTAACAGGGCCTCCCCTCTCTACGAGCAGTACTTC
CDR3: CASSPNRASPLYEQYF

V: TRBV2
size: -
D: TRBD1
J: TRBJ1-6
length: 16
DNA: TGTGCCAGCAGTGATACTCCCGGGACAGGGGGGAAGGCCCTCCACTTT
CDR3: CASSDTPGTGGKALHF

V: TRBV5-1
size: -
D: -
J: TRBJ2-7
length: 13
DNA: TGCGCCAGCAGCAAAGAAACTTATGGGGGGAAGTACTTC
CDR3: CASSKETYGGKYF

V: TRBV7-2
size: -
D: TRBD1
J: TRBJ1-6
length: 14
DNA: TGTGCCAGCAGCCGGACAGGGAGGAATTCACCCCTCCACTTT
CDR3: CASSRTGRNSPLHF

V: TRBV28
size: -
D: -
J: TRBJ2-3
length: 14
DNA: TGTGCCAGCAGTTTCGAACCGACGGGGGATACGCAGTATTTT
CDR3: CASSFEPTGDTQYF

V: TRBV7-9
size: once
D: -
J: TRBJ2-3
length: 13
DNA: TGTGCCAGCAGCTTACAGGGGTTGGATACGCAGTATTTT
CDR3: CASSLQGLDTQYF

V: TRBV6-5
size: -
D: TRBD1
J: TRBJ1-1
length: 14
DNA: TGTGCCAGCAGTTACCGCGGGACAGAGCTTGAAGCTTTCTTT
CDR3: CASSYRGTELEAFF

V: TRBV10-2
size: -
D: -
J: TRBJ2-2
length: 13
DNA: TGCGCCAGCAGAGCCGCGAACACCGGGGAGCTGTTTTTT
CDR3: CASRAANTGELFF

V: TRBV9
size: -
D: TRBD1
J: TRBJ2-2
length: 17
DNA: TGTGCCAGCAGCGCGGACTTCCGGGACAGGGACACCGGGGAGCTGTTTTTT
CDR3: CASSADFRDRDTGELFF

V: TRBV5-6
size: -
D: -
J: TRBJ1-4
length: 15
DNA: TGTGCCAGCAGCCCACCAGGGGCTAAGAATGAAAAACTGTTTTTT
CDR3: CASSPPGAKNEKLFF

V: TRBV29-1
size: -
D: TRBD1
J: TRBJ1-2
length: 12
DNA: TGCAGCGTAGGGGACAGGAACTATGGCCACACCTTC
CDR3: CSVGDRNYGHTF

V: TRBV19
size: -
D: -
J: TRBJ1-1
length: 15
DNA: TGTGCCAGTAGCCTTTCGGGCGGGGGCGGCACTGAAGCTTTCTTT
CDR3: CASSLSGGGGTEAFF

V: TRBV7-9
size: -
D: TRBD2
J: TRBJ2-1
length: 16
DNA: TGTGCCAGCAGCTATACCACTAGCGGAGCCCGCAATGAGCAGTTCTTC
CDR3: CASSYTTSGARNEQFF

V: TRBV12-3/TRBV12-4
size: once
D: TRBD1
J: TRBJ2-7
length: 13
DNA: TGTGCCAGCAGCAATGACAGGGGGACCGAGCAGTACTTC
CDR3: CASSNDRGTEQYF

V: TRBV5-1
size: -
D: -
J: TRBJ2-3
length: 15
DNA: TGTGCCAGCAGCTTCGAAGAGGTGAGCACAGATACGCAGTATTTT
CDR3: CASSFEEVSTDTQYF

V: TRBV7-7
size: -
D: -
J: TRBJ2-3
length: 14
DNA: TGTGCCAGCAGCTCCTACGGGGAGACAGATACGCAGTATTTT
CDR3: CASSSYGETDTQYF

V: TRBV18
size: few
D: -
J: TRBJ2-5
length: 14
DNA: TGTGCCAGCTCACCGGAGAGTTTGAGAGAGACCCAGTACTTC
CDR3: CASSPESLRETQYF

V: TRBV27
size: -
D: -
J: TRBJ2-1
length: 15
DNA: TGTGCCAGCAGTGGGGACTCCCGCTCCTACAATGAGCAGTTCTTC
CDR3: CASSGDSRSYNEQFF

V: TRBV6-5
size: -
D: TRBD2
J: TRBJ2-1
length: 14
DNA: TGTGCCAGCAGTCGACTAGCGGACAGCAATGAGCAGTTCTTC
CDR3: CASSRLADSNEQFF

V: TRBV5-1
size: -
D: TRBD2
J: TRBJ2-7
length: 16
DNA: TGCGCCAGCAGCCCAAGAACTAGCGGGCTCACCTACGAGCAGTACTTC
CDR3: CASSPRTSGLTYEQYF

V: TRBV5-8
size: -
D: TRBD1
J: TRBJ1-1
length: 15
DNA: TGTGCCAGCAGCTACTTCGGGACAGTGAACACTGAAGCTTTCTTT
CDR3: CASSYFGTVNTEAFF

V: TRBV9
size: -
D: -
J: TRBJ2-5
length: 16
DNA: TGTGCCAGCAGCGTAGCTACAGGGGCAGGGAGGGAGACCCAGTACTTC
CDR3: CASSVATGAGRETQYF

V: TRBV9
size: -
D: -
J: TRBJ1-2
length: 13
DNA: TGTGCCAGCAGACGGGATTCTAACTATGGCTACACCTTC
CDR3: CASRRDSNYGYTF

V: TRBV6-6
size: -
D: -
J: TRBJ1-5
length: 13
DNA: TGTGCCAGCAGTTACAATCGTGATCAGCCCCAGCATTTT
CDR3: CASSYNRDQPQHF

V: TRBV3-1/TRBV3-2
size: few
D: TRBD2
J: TRBJ2-1
length: 13
DNA: TGTGCCAGCAGCCTAGCGGGAGTTTCCGAGCAGTTCTTC
CDR3: CASSLAGVSEQFF